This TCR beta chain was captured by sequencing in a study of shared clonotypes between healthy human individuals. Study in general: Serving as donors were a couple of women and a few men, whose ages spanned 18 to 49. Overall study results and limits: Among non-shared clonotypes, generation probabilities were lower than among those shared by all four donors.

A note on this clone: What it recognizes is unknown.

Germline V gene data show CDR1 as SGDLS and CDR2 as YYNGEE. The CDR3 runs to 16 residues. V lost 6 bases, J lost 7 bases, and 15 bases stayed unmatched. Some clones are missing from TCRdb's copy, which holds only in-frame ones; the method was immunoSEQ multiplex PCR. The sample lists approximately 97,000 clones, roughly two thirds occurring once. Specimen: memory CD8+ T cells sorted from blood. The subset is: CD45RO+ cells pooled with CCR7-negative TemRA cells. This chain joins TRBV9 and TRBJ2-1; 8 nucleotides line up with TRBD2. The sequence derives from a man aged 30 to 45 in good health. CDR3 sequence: CASTPGSLAGPNEQFF. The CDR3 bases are TGTGCCAGCACCCCCGGGAGTCTAGCGGGCCCTAATGAGCAGTTCTTC. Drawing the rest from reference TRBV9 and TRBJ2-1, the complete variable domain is DSGVTQTPKHLITATGQRVTLRCSPRSGDLSVYWYQQSLDQGLQFLIQYYNGEERAKGNILERFSAQQFPDLHSELNLSSLELGDSALYFCASTPGSLAGPNEQFFGPGTRLTVL.